This TCR beta chain derives from a study of blood T cells in healthy people across ages (dated by TCRdb to 2014 to 2015). For the wider study: In model experiments, template switching captured about one uniquely barcoded TCR beta cDNA molecule for every two T cells. The study measured age-related changes in TCR beta repertoire diversity using deep sequencing normalized with unique cDNA molecular identifiers. Donors were grouped into four age groups: young (average 16 years), middle-aged (roughly 38), aged (about 59) and long-lived (82). To avoid experimental bias, donors of different ages were distributed randomly across sequencing lanes. The study analyzed two additional independent replicas of 1 million unique cDNA reads from the same blood draw for two donors, one aged 18 to 29 and one aged 80 or older.

The donors were roughly 40 Caucasian individuals from Russia, aged 6 to 90 years, who were systemically healthy. Each donor gave ten milliliters of peripheral blood, collected into EDTA-treated Vacutainer tubes. Ficoll-Paque density-gradient centrifugation was used to isolate PBMCs, with at least 7 million obtained per sample. Trizol reagent was used to extract total RNA from the PBMCs, yielding at least 5 micrograms per sample. For every donor, an aliquot of PBMCs went through flow cytometry to measure the percentages of naive CD45RAhigh/CD27high T cells. The library was prepared using 5' RACE. These reads were obtained on an Illumina HiSeq 2500. The second PCR ran for about 7 to 11 cycles and used a J-beta primer mix along with a sample-barcoded 5' primer. A template-switch 5' adaptor carrying 12 random nucleotides introduced a unique molecular identifier onto each TCR beta cDNA molecule. Each sample yielded at least 2.5 million CDR3-containing paired-end reads. First-strand cDNA was synthesized from all RNA with the Mint cDNA synthesis kit, primed by a TRBC-specific oligonucleotide. Following uracil-DNA glycosylase treatment, a first 18-cycle PCR with universal primers M1SS and BC2_uni_R was performed on all cDNA. Under the source paper's analysis protocol: Normalization of each sample was performed by random selection of 1 million high-quality reads, each carrying a distinct molecular identifier. Reads with shared molecular identifiers were discarded instead of being binned into consensus sequences. MiTCR, with a Q25 quality threshold and the strictest error-elimination algorithm, was used for CDR3 identification, clonotype clustering and error correction. A nonparametric unseen species model with Euler transformation was used to estimate a lower bound on total TCR beta diversity. TCRdb's own reprocessing of the public reads used fastp at Q25 and MiXCR and kept productive beta chains. All rows with the same CDR3 protein become a single entry with the most common DNA and genes. TCRdb, rather than the study authors, made the V and J calls. The sample table records approximately 1,000,000 distinct CDR3 sequences; 40% to 45% of these occur just once. Of the sample, approximately 17% falls within the top ten clones.

CDR1 MNHEY and CDR2 SMNVEV were looked up in the germline V gene (reference sequence). A distance of 9 bases separates the germline ends of V and J, which lose 3 bases and 1 base respectively. The CDR3 measures 14 amino acids from cysteine to phenylalanine. Only the CDR3 DNA stays, 42 bases, in frame from base 1. On this clonotype itself: Its antigen has not been determined. Per-base quality was not reported, and no clone a single base away is much larger than it.

The full study reports these points: Compared with the aged group, the long-lived group had more naive CD4+ T cells, fewer expanded clones and increased TCR diversity, suggesting age selection. Conclusive comparison of naive and antigen-experienced compartments was prevented by the profiling of bulk unsorted PBMCs. Estimates of total diversity based on one million sequenced T cells were considered lower bounds and underestimates. Observed TCR beta diversity per million T cells fell roughly linearly with age, and a significant reduction was already apparent by age roughly 41. The percentage of naive T cells measured by flow cytometry correlated strongly with observed TCR beta diversity. Because the CMV infection status of the donors was unknown, age-related changes in expanded clonotypes may potentially have been confounded.

The sequencing input was blood. The sequence links TRBV27 to TRBJ2-5; TRBD2 is possibly the D segment (6 matching bases). The sequence was collected from a woman in her sixties in good health. The nucleotide sequence reads TGTGCCAGCAGTTTCCGGGAGCGCCAAGAGACCCAGTACTTC. It translates as CASSFRERQETQYF.